The 22 T cell receptor beta chains below come from one sample, sequenced in a study of blood T cell repertoires in COVID-19. Sequenced by immunoSEQ multiplex PCR; TCRdb stores in-frame clones only, minus some. The sample yields about 110,000 clones, approximately 80% seen once. Material for sequencing was peripheral blood. The receptors come from a man aged 70-80 years with active or convalescent COVID-19.

V is TRBV9 and J is TRBJ2-1, with 8 bases aligning to TRBD2. The CDR3 spans 15 residues. Germline V gene lookup returns CDR1 SGDLS and CDR2 YYNGEE. The V and J ends lost 4 bases and 4 bases, in that order; junction bases with no gene match: 7. Here the CDR3 DNA reads TGTGCCAGCAGCCTTCAACTAGCGGAGTACAATGAGCAGTTCTTC. Its protein is CASSLQLAEYNEQFF. Looking up the rest from reference TRBV9 and TRBJ2-1 gives the full variable domain: DSGVTQTPKHLITATGQRVTLRCSPRSGDLSVYWYQQSLDQGLQFLIQYYNGEERAKGNILERFSAQQFPDLHSELNLSSLELGDSALYFCASSLQLAEYNEQFFGPGTRLTVL.

CDR3 nucleotide sequence: TGTGCCAGCCGTAGGGGGGGATCTTATAGCAATCAGCCCCAGCATTTT. Its translation is CASRRGGSYSNQPQHF. The chain uses TRBV27 and TRBJ1-5; tentatively, D is TRBD1 (6 bases). The V end was cut by 8 bases, the J end by 0 bases, with 17 bases between. Germline V CDR1 and CDR2: MNHEY, SMNVEV (reference sequence). This CDR3 comprises 16 residues.

J is TRBJ2-1 and V is TRBV5-1, with 10 bases identical to TRBD2. In germline, CDR1 is SGHRS, CDR2 YFSETQ. This CDR3 contains 14 residues. The V segment lost 0 bases and the J segment 15 bases; nucleotides outside the gene matches: 9. CDR3: CASSLGPAAGGWFF. In DNA, the CDR3 is TGCGCCAGCAGCTTGGGACCAGCAGCGGGAGGGTGGTTCTTC.

V gene TRBV7-2 combines with J gene TRBJ2-5; D uncertain. V was clipped by 4 bases and J by 1 base, with 10 bases between them. There are 14 residues in the CDR3. Germline V gene lookup returns CDR1 SGHTA and CDR2 FQGNSA. CDR3 loop: CASSSLRFQETQYF. The CDR3 DNA reads as TGTGCCAGCAGCTCACTCCGGTTCCAAGAGACCCAGTACTTC.

The chain is built from TRBV18 and TRBJ1-5, with a possible D match to TRBD1 (5 bases). The germline CDR1 and CDR2 sequences are KGHSH and LQKENI. This CDR3 has 15 residues. With 4 bases removed from V and 0 bases from J, the gap between germline ends came to 10 bases. CDR3 DNA sequence: TGTGCCAGCTCACTACTACAGGATAGCAATCAGCCCCAGCATTTT. Residues: CASSLLQDSNQPQHF. The full variable domain, rest sourced from reference TRBV18 and TRBJ1-5, is NAGVMQNPRHLVRRRGQEARLRCSPMKGHSHVYWYRQLPEEGLKFMVYLQKENIIDESGMPKERFSAEFPKEGPSILRIQQVVRGDSAAYFCASSLLQDSNQPQHFGDGTRLSIL.

The genes are TRBV28 and TRBJ2-7; D unresolved. CDR3 length: 16 residues. V lost 1 base, J lost 3 bases, and 16 bases lay in between. Looked up from germline, CDR1 is MDHEN and CDR2 is SYDVKM. CDR3 sequence (DNA): TGTGCCAGCAGTTTATCCCGAGCAGGCACCTACTACGAGCAGTACTTC. Residues: CASSLSRAGTYYEQYF.

The CDR3 DNA reads TGTGCCAGCAGCCGCGGGACAGCTAACTATGGCTACACCTTC. Translation gives CASSRGTANYGYTF. The gene calls are TRBV6-5 and TRBJ1-2; 7 nucleotides agree with TRBD1. The V gene end was trimmed by 6 bases and the J gene end by 0 bases; junction bases not matched to a gene: 4. CDR3 size: 14 residues. CDR1 is MNHEY and CDR2 is SVGAGI in the germline V gene.

This sequence joins TRBV19 and TRBJ1-5; 8 bases are shared with TRBD1. V gave up 5 bases and J gave up 0 bases; unmatched junction bases: 9. Germline V gene sequence: CDR1 LNHDA, CDR2 SQIVND (reference sequence). This CDR3 is 17 amino acids long. CDR3 protein: CASSVDRGTDSNQPQHF. CDR3 in DNA: TGTGCCAGTAGTGTCGACAGGGGAACCGATAGCAATCAGCCCCAGCATTTT.

The chain links TRBV10-1 to TRBJ1-1; no reliable D call. The germline gives CDR1 WNHNN, CDR2 SYGVQD (reference sequence). CDR3 length: 14 residues. The V end was cut by 6 bases, the J end by 1 base, with 12 bases between. CDR3 coding DNA: TGCGCCAGCAGCGCAGAGCGGTCGAACACTGAAGCTTTCTTT. It is translated as CASSAERSNTEAFF.

There are a few counts of this clone. The rearrangement uses TRBV19 and TRBJ2-2; 8 bases line up with TRBD1. The V and J ends lost 6 bases and 4 bases, in that order; junction bases with no gene match: 4. The length of the CDR3 is 14 residues. Germline loops: CDR1 LNHDA, CDR2 SQIVND (reference sequence). In DNA form, the CDR3 reads TGTGCCAGTAGAGGACAGGGATTCACCGGGGAGCTGTTTTTT. It codes for CASRGQGFTGELFF.

This sequence joins TRBV5-1 and TRBJ2-5; maybe TRBD2 (6 bases). Trimming stripped 4 bases from V and 7 bases from J, with 17 bases between. The germline V gene has CDR1 SGHRS and CDR2 YFSETQ. The CDR3 runs 14 residues. This CDR3 is CASSIRVGSGTQYF. The CDR3 bases are TGCGCCAGCAGCATTAGGGTCGGGAGTGGGACCCAGTACTTC.

Regarding this clone: Other DNA sequences from this sample encode an identical CDR3 as well. V and J are TRBV28 and TRBJ1-5, with a tentative D call TRBD1 (6 bases). V was trimmed by 3 bases and J by 2 bases, leaving 8 bases between them. Germline CDR1 MDHEN, CDR2 SYDVKM. The CDR3 is made up of 14 amino acids. The CDR3 DNA is TGTGCCAGCAGTTTCGGGACACGCAATCAGCCCCAGCATTTT. It yields the protein CASSFGTRNQPQHF.

The genes are TRBV21-1 and TRBJ2-7; TRBD1 is taken as the D call from the table, unchecked against the DNA. TRBV21-1 is a pseudogene segment. The CDR3 length is 14 residues. The CDR3 loop is CASSVTGKVYEQYF. The CDR3 DNA reads TGTGCCAGCAGCGTGACAGGGAAAGTCTACGAGCAGTACTTC.

V usage is TRBV3-1 (or the pseudogene TRBV3-2) and J usage is TRBJ1-2; possibly TRBD1 for D (5 bases). Germline CDR1 and CDR2: LGHDT and YNNKEL (reference sequence). V lost 5 bases to trimming and J lost 5 bases, with 15 bases between them. The CDR3 totals 14 residues. The CDR3 region is CASSFRTLQYGYTF. The DNA for the CDR3 is TGTGCCAGCAGCTTCCGGACACTTCAGTATGGCTACACCTTC.

The chain recombines TRBV30 with TRBJ1-4, with D possibly matching TRBD1 (5 bases). Germline CDR1 is GTSNPN and CDR2 is SVGIG (reference sequence). The CDR3 is made up of 13 amino acids. With 7 bases removed from V and 7 bases from J, the gap between germline ends came to 16 bases. The CDR3 DNA is TGTGCCTTCAACCCGACAGTTAGTGAAAAACTGTTTTTT. Protein sequence: CAFNPTVSEKLFF.

The CDR3 DNA is TGTGCCAGCAGTAATCAGGGGGACCAGCCCCAGCATTTT. Translating it yields CASSNQGDQPQHF. The rearrangement links TRBV7-9 to TRBJ1-5; 7 nucleotides line up with TRBD1. V dropped 6 bases and J dropped 7; count of bases not matched to a gene: 6. CDR1 is SEHNR, CDR2 FQNEAQ, per germline (reference sequence). CDR3 length: 13 amino acids.

The V call is TRBV6-5, the J call TRBJ2-7; a possible D gene is TRBD1 (6 bases). CDR1 is MNHEY, CDR2 SVGAGI, per germline. V was pared by 6 bases and J by 2 bases, with 14 bases between. This CDR3 comprises 14 residues. CDR3 coding DNA: TGTGCCAGCAGAAGATCAGGGGACGCCTACGAGCAGTACTTC. This encodes CASRRSGDAYEQYF.

The chain employs TRBV29-1 and TRBJ1-2; TRBD1 agrees at 9 bases. Trimming took 6 bases from V and 2 from J; bases not matched to a gene: 4. The V gene's germline CDR1 is SQVTM and CDR2 ANQGSEA. The CDR3 extends over 13 amino acids. As DNA, the CDR3 is TGCAGCGTCCGAACAGGGGGCAACTATGGCTACACCTTC. It encodes CSVRTGGNYGYTF.

The count of this clone is one. The rearrangement uses TRBV12-3 or TRBV12-4 and TRBJ1-3; D may be TRBD1 (5 bases). The CDR3 covers 13 residues. The ends were cut back, 6 bases at V and 1 base at J, with 7 bases in the middle. CDR3 bases: TGTGCCAGCAGGACAGAATCTGGAAACACCATATATTTT. It specifies CASRTESGNTIYF.

The chain has TRBV3-1 (or the pseudogene TRBV3-2) and TRBJ1-2, with D unresolved. In germline, CDR1 is LGHDT, CDR2 YNNKEL (reference sequence). Trimming cost V 3 bases and J 8 bases, with 16 bases left between them. The CDR3 covers 14 residues. CDR3 DNA sequence: TGTGCCAGCAGCCAGAAAACAGTACCGTCGGGCTACACCTTC. As protein: CASSQKTVPSGYTF.

In its sample, this clone was seen a few times. The chain couples TRBV11-2 to TRBJ1-2; the match to TRBD1 covers 7 bases. Trimming at V came to 5 bases and at J to 1 base, leaving 10 bases not matched to a gene. CDR3 length: 16 residues. Germline V CDR1 and CDR2: SGHAT, FQNNGV. The CDR3 is CASSRDRYGINYGYTF. The CDR3 DNA is TGTGCCAGCAGCCGGGACAGATATGGGATTAACTATGGCTACACCTTC.

This clone has a single count. The V call is TRBV12-3 or TRBV12-4, the J call TRBJ2-1, with a tentative D call TRBD2 (5 bases). This CDR3 has 12 residues. V was shortened by 6 bases and J by 11 bases, with 14 bases between the two germline ends. In DNA form, the CDR3 reads TGTGCCAGCAGCCCTCCTAGCCTACAGCAGTTCTTC. The encoded protein is CASSPPSLQQFF.